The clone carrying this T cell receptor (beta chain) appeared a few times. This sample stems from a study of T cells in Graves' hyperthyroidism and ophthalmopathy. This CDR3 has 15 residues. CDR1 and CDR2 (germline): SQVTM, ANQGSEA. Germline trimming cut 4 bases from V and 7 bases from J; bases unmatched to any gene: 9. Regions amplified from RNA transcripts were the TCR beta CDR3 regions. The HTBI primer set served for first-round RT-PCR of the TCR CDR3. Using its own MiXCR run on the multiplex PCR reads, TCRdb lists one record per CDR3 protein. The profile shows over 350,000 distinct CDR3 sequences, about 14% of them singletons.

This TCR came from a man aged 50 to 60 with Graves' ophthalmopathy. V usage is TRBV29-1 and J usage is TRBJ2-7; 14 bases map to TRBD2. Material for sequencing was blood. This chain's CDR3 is CSVAGLAGGPGEQYF. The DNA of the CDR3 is TGCAGCGTTGCAGGACTAGCGGGAGGTCCAGGAGAGCAGTACTTC.